The 29 T cell receptor beta chains reported below all come from one sample, sequenced in a study of T cell repertoires in cytomegalovirus infection. TCRdb recomputed calls from the reads with MiXCR, one row per CDR3 protein. The repertoire holds about 890,000 distinct CDR3 sequences, approximately 31% seen once, with around 15% in the top ten. The antigens these receptors bind are not known. Sample: cultured CD8+ T cells from PBMCs, taken from culture after CMV antigen stimulation. The receptors come from a human donor in good health (CMV status not recorded). Some clones in this sample may be carry-over from other donors' samples.

The chain is built from TRBV7-3 and TRBJ2-4; 7 bases map to TRBD2. This CDR3 spans 15 amino acids. The germline gives CDR1 SGHTA, CDR2 FQGTGA. J gave up 6 bases and V 2 bases, and 7 bases lay outside the gene matches. DNA for the CDR3: TGTGCCAGCAGCTTATATGGGGGGGATGGAAACATTCAGTACTTC. The encoded protein is CASSLYGGDGNIQYF. The full variable domain, with the rest looked up from reference TRBV7-3 and TRBJ2-4, is GAGVSQTPSNKVTEKGKYVELRCDPISGHTALYWYRQSLGQGPEFLIYFQGTGAADDSGLPNDRFFAVRPEGSVSTLKIQRTERGDSAVYLCASSLYGGDGNIQYFGAGTRLSVL.

In this sample, this clonotype turned up a few times. CDR3: CASSVLGTGPQPQHF. The CDR3 DNA follows: TGTGCCAGCAGCGTCCTAGGGACAGGTCCCCAGCCCCAGCATTTT. This chain uses TRBV7-9 with TRBJ1-5, with TRBD1 identical over 8 bases. The germline gives CDR1 SEHNR, CDR2 FQNEAQ (reference sequence). The V and J ends lost 5 bases and 7 bases, in that order; junction bases with no gene match: 10. CDR3 length: 15 amino acids. The whole variable domain, remainder taken from reference TRBV7-9 and TRBJ1-5, is DTGVSQNPRHKITKRGQNVTFRCDPISEHNRLYWYRQTLGQGPEFLTYFQNEAQLEKSRLLSDRFSAERPKGSFSTLEIQRTEQGDSAMYLCASSVLGTGPQPQHFGDGTRLSIL.

The genes are TRBV29-1 and TRBJ2-1, with 10 positions matching TRBD2. The CDR3 contains 14 residues. V lost 7 bases to trimming and J lost 7 bases; unmatched junction nucleotides: 10. CDR1 and CDR2 from the germline V gene are SQVTM and ANQGSEA. CDR3 in amino acids: CSASASGGPNEQFF. The DNA for the CDR3 is TGCAGCGCTAGTGCTAGCGGGGGACCTAATGAGCAGTTCTTC.

This clonotype was seen only a few times. This chain uses TRBV7-6 with TRBJ2-3; TRBD1 might be the D (6 bases). In germline, CDR1 is SGHVS, CDR2 FNYEAQ. With 5 bases removed from V and 1 base from J, the gap between germline ends came to 13 bases. The CDR3 is made up of 15 amino acids. CDR3 sequence (DNA): TGTGCCAGCAGCAGCAGGGGATTTGGCACAGATACGCAGTATTTT. It specifies CASSSRGFGTDTQYF.

This clonotype was counted between two and nine times. The chain employs TRBV4-2 and TRBJ2-1, with TRBD1 matching over 7 bases. The CDR3 runs 14 residues. CDR1 and CDR2 (germline): LGHNA, YNFKEQ. V lost 5 bases and J lost 7; bases outside the gene matches: 8. CDR3 sequence (DNA): TGTGCCAGCAGCGCCGGGACAGACCTTAATGAGCAGTTCTTC. This encodes CASSAGTDLNEQFF.

This clonotype was observed a few times. The CDR3 sequence is CASSVMWSEQYF. The CDR3 bases are TGTGCCAGCAGTGTAATGTGGTCCGAGCAGTACTTC. V and J are TRBV6-1 and TRBJ2-7, with D unclear. The germline gives CDR1 MNHNS, CDR2 SASEGT. V lost 4 bases and J 6 bases, leaving 10 bases between the germline ends. This CDR3 comprises 12 residues.

Only a few counts were recorded for this clonotype. The chain has TRBV11-1 and TRBJ2-3; 9 bases fit TRBD2. CDR1 is SGHAT and CDR2 is FQDESV in the germline V gene (reference sequence). The CDR3 totals 15 residues. The V segment lost 3 bases and the J segment 3 bases; nucleotides outside the gene matches: 4. In nucleotides, the CDR3 is TGTGCCAGCAGCTTGGGCGGGGGGGATACAGATACGCAGTATTTT. Its protein product is CASSLGGGDTDTQYF.

This rearrangement joins TRBV7-2 to TRBJ1-2, with unresolved D. Germline V CDR1 and CDR2: SGHTA, FQGNSA. The CDR3 spans 16 residues. V lost 0 bases to trimming and J lost 0 bases, with 11 bases between them. CDR3 in DNA: TGTGCCAGCAGCTTAGCGCGCGGTTCAGCTAACTATGGCTACACCTTC. This sequence encodes CASSLARGSANYGYTF.

In the case of this clonotype: An end of the junction differs from the germline gene, which may be a read error. DNA of the CDR3: TGTGCCAGCAGTCCGACAGGTCTCAGCATAGATACGCAGTATTTT. Protein sequence: CASSPTGLSIDTQYF. This chain joins TRBV6-5 and TRBJ2-3, with D tentatively TRBD1 (6 bases). The CDR3 covers 15 residues. The germline gives CDR1 MNHEY, CDR2 SVGAGI.

This chain uses TRBV7-9 with TRBJ1-2; tentative D call: TRBD1 (6 bases). This CDR3 has 14 residues. The V and J ends lost 5 bases and 7 bases respectively, with 17 bases between them. Germline lookup yields CDR1 SEHNR and CDR2 FQNEAQ (reference sequence). The CDR3 here is CASSLSGDISGYTF. DNA of the CDR3: TGTGCCAGCAGCCTTTCCGGGGACATATCTGGCTACACCTTC.

CDR3 sequence reads: CASSESGRAPNEKLFF. DNA for the CDR3: TGTGCCAGCAGTGAATCCGGTAGGGCCCCTAATGAAAAACTGTTTTTT. V is TRBV25-1 and J is TRBJ1-4; D is uncertain. Trimming pared 1 base from V and 3 bases from J, leaving 12 bases between. The CDR3 runs to 16 residues. The germline V gene encodes CDR1 MGHDK and CDR2 SYGVNS.

Only a few counts were recorded for this clonotype. The chain combines TRBV28 with TRBJ2-3; TRBD2 aligns across 11 bases. Germline CDR1 and CDR2: MDHEN and SYDVKM. V lost 4 bases, J lost 5 bases, and 8 bases stayed unmatched. This CDR3 is 16 amino acids long. The CDR3 is CASSSTSGVNIDTQYF. CDR3 DNA: TGTGCCAGCAGTTCGACTAGCGGGGTAAACATAGATACGCAGTATTTT.

The rearrangement uses TRBV12-3 or TRBV12-4 and TRBJ2-3; D could derive from TRBD1 or TRBD2 (7 bases each). The CDR3 is 15 residues long. Between the trimmed V and J ends, which lost 0 bases and 8 bases, there was a span of 15 bases. The CDR3, as DNA: TGTGCCAGCAGTTTAGCCCTTGACAGGGAGGGTACGCAGTATTTT. Residues: CASSLALDREGTQYF.

On this clonotype itself: A much bigger clone sits one base away, suggesting this may be a read error. The chain recombines TRBV7-2 with TRBJ2-1, with D unresolved. Germline-derived CDR1 and CDR2 are SGHTA and FQGNSA. The CDR3 is 12 amino acids. Deletions cut 3 bases from V and 3 bases from J, with 3 bases between. The CDR3 sequence: CASSFIYNEQFF. Written as DNA, the CDR3 is TGTGCCAGCAGCTTTATCTACAATGAGCAGTTCTTC.

This clonotype was found many times. The V call is TRBV6-2 or TRBV6-3, the J call TRBJ2-1; 8 positions agree with TRBD1. Germline loops: CDR1 MNHEY, CDR2 SVGEGT. The length of the CDR3 is 14 residues. Losses at the gene ends were 4 bases for V and 7 bases for J; bases not matched to a gene: 6. The CDR3 DNA sequence: TGTGCCAGCAGTTGGTCGCAGGGGGCGAATGAGCAGTTCTTC. Protein product: CASSWSQGANEQFF.

The V call is TRBV4-3, the J call TRBJ2-1; 7 bases map to TRBD1. CDR3 length equals 17 residues. After removal of 0 bases from V and 2 bases from J, the junction contained 7 bases not matched to a gene. Per germline, CDR1 LGHNA and CDR2 YSLEER. The CDR3 DNA reads TGCGCCAGCAGCCAAGACCCCCGGGACAGCACCTACAATGAGCAGTTCTTC. It specifies CASSQDPRDSTYNEQFF.

This clonotype came up a few times. V and J are TRBV19 and TRBJ1-2, with D perhaps matching TRBD1 (5 bases). Trimming removed 5 bases from V and 2 bases from J, with 15 bases in between. This CDR3 is built from 15 residues. CDR1 is LNHDA and CDR2 is SQIVND in the germline V gene (reference sequence). CDR3 residues: CASSPSVGGNYGYTF. CDR3 nucleotides: TGTGCCAGTAGTCCTTCGGTGGGGGGGAACTATGGCTACACCTTC.

Worth noting for this clonotype: A much larger clone is a single base away; this may be a read error. Without the conserved terminal phenylalanine or tryptophan, this CDR3 likely stems from a read error. The rearrangement uses TRBV2 and TRBJ2-5; D unclear. With 8 bases removed from V and 4 bases from J, the gap between germline ends came to 5 bases. CDR1 is SNHLY and CDR2 is FYNNEI in the germline V gene. This CDR3 contains 10 residues. CDR3 residues: CASERETQYS. As DNA, the CDR3 is TGTGCCAGCGAAAGAGAGACCCAGTACTCC.

A few counts support this clonotype. The V gene is TRBV19, the J gene TRBJ1-2, with D hard to call. Per germline, CDR1 LNHDA and CDR2 SQIVND (reference sequence). This CDR3 contains 14 residues. V lost 5 bases, J lost 3 bases, and 13 bases lay in between. DNA for the CDR3: TGTGCCAGTAGTGTACACCTGGCAGACTATGGCTACACCTTC. Its translation: CASSVHLADYGYTF.

V gene TRBV28 combines with J gene TRBJ2-5, with TRBD1 matching 7 bases. J lost 2 bases, V lost 6 bases, and 12 bases had no gene match. The CDR3 contains 16 residues. CDR1 and CDR2 from the germline V gene are MDHEN and SYDVKM. DNA of the CDR3: TGTGCCAGCAGCTCGACTCCCCTGGGACAGCAAGAGACCCAGTACTTC. It yields the protein CASSSTPLGQQETQYF.

This rearrangement joins TRBV4-3 to TRBJ1-4; D possibly corresponds to TRBD1 (5 bases). CDR3 length: 19 residues. Germline V gene data show CDR1 as LGHNA and CDR2 as YSLEER. V was clipped by 0 bases and J by 6 bases, with 23 bases between them. This chain's CDR3 is CASSQDPGGGISYHEKLFF. In DNA, the CDR3 is TGCGCCAGCAGCCAAGATCCGGGGGGAGGGATTAGTTATCATGAAAAACTGTTTTTT.

This chain joins TRBV4-2 and TRBJ1-1; D is unresolved. CDR1 and CDR2 from the germline V gene are LGHNA and YNFKEQ. The V end was cut by 0 bases, the J end by 4 bases, with 18 bases between. The CDR3 sequence is 17 residues long. The CDR3 protein is CASSQEGRGSTSTEAFF. The CDR3 DNA sequence: TGTGCCAGCAGCCAAGAAGGAAGAGGGAGCACGAGCACTGAAGCTTTCTTT.

This clonotype was detected only once. The chain links TRBV9 to TRBJ2-2; 15 bases are a match to TRBD2. Trimming cost V 8 bases and J 1 base; bases outside gene matches: 9. In germline, CDR1 is SGDLS, CDR2 YYNGEE. This CDR3 has 18 amino acids. The CDR3 loop reads CARARGTSGGQNTGELFF. CDR3 DNA sequence: TGTGCCAGGGCGAGGGGGACTAGCGGGGGGCAGAACACCGGGGAGCTGTTTTTT.

This sequence joins TRBV6-5 and TRBJ2-3, with D tentatively TRBD2 (5 bases). CDR1 MNHEY and CDR2 SVGAGI come from the germline V gene. The CDR3 runs to 15 residues. The V and J ends lost 2 bases and 0 bases respectively, with 9 bases between them. The CDR3 sequence: CASSYIRGSTDTQYF. In DNA, the CDR3 is TGTGCCAGCAGTTACATCCGGGGTAGCACAGATACGCAGTATTTT.

The chain has TRBV2 and TRBJ2-2, with TRBD2 as a possible D gene (5 bases). V lost 10 bases to trimming and J lost 6 bases, with 21 bases between them. The length of the CDR3 is 15 residues. CDR1 SNHLY and CDR2 FYNNEI come from the germline V gene. The CDR3 sequence is CAIFGPGLPSGELFF. Here the CDR3 DNA reads TGTGCCATCTTTGGTCCCGGACTTCCCTCCGGGGAGCTGTTTTTT.

V gene TRBV12-5 combines with J gene TRBJ2-2; 10 positions agree with TRBD2. With V trimmed by 4 bases and J by 6 bases, 14 bases remained unmatched. The CDR3 totals 18 residues. CDR1 is LGHNT and CDR2 is FRNRAP in the germline V gene. The CDR3 is CASGSPTASGGAAGELFF. CDR3 coding DNA: TGTGCTAGTGGTTCGCCGACGGCTAGCGGGGGTGCGGCCGGGGAGCTGTTTTTT.

V is TRBV27 and J is TRBJ1-2, with a possible D match to TRBD1 (5 bases). This CDR3 is built from 16 residues. Germline V gene data show CDR1 as MNHEY and CDR2 as SMNVEV (reference sequence). Trimming left V 11 bases short and J 2 bases short, with 24 bases between. CDR3 coding DNA: TGTGCCGCCCTTTGGGACTCGATAGAACCAAACTATGGCTACACCTTC. Amino acid sequence: CAALWDSIEPNYGYTF.

This clonotype occurred a few times. The V and J genes are TRBV7-9 and TRBJ1-1; 7 nucleotides align to TRBD1. This CDR3 is 13 amino acids long. Germline loops: CDR1 SEHNR, CDR2 FQNEAQ (reference sequence). Trimming removed 0 bases from V and 7 bases from J; junction bases left unmatched: 2. The CDR3 bases are TGTGCCAGCAGCTTAGCGGGACAGCTTGAAGCTTTCTTT. The encoded protein is CASSLAGQLEAFF.

As concerns this clonotype: A much more abundant neighbour one base away suggests this may be a read error. The CDR3 region has the DNA TGTGCCAGCAGTTTATGGGGACAGTTTAATTCACCCCTCCACTTT. It encodes CASSLWGQFNSPLHF. The chain carries TRBV12-3 or TRBV12-4 and TRBJ1-6, with TRBD1 matching over 7 bases. The CDR3 contains 15 residues. Unmatched junction bases numbered 4, after V lost 2 bases and J lost 6 bases.